Listed below are T cell receptor beta chains from one sample, sequenced in a study of blood T cell repertoires in COVID-19. Some clones are missing from TCRdb's copy, which holds only in-frame ones; the method was immunoSEQ multiplex PCR. Among more than 200,000 clones listed, 85% to 90% were seen once. The specimen was PBMCs or T cells enriched from blood (not recorded which). The receptors originated from a woman aged 25-40 years with acute COVID-19. Both conserved end residues are trimmed from each CDR3. The order of the fields is CDR3 protein, V gene, clone size, J gene. A row's size may be missing; if present it is once, few, many or a size class.

cdr3_aa: ASRGQGNYGYT; v_call: TRBV2; clone_size: .; j_call: TRBJ1-2
cdr3_aa: ASSIRDRSVNTEAF; v_call: TRBV5-4; clone_size: .; j_call: TRBJ1-1
cdr3_aa: ASSWEGPSYEQY; v_call: TRBV6-2/TRBV6-3; clone_size: few; j_call: TRBJ2-7
cdr3_aa: ASSQGRAGNTEAF; v_call: TRBV5-1; clone_size: .; j_call: TRBJ1-1
cdr3_aa: ASSLAIDTGGNQPQH; v_call: TRBV5-8; clone_size: .; j_call: TRBJ1-5
cdr3_aa: ASELDRDYEQY; v_call: TRBV12-5; clone_size: .; j_call: TRBJ2-7
cdr3_aa: AWSVPGRSY; v_call: TRBV30; clone_size: few; j_call: TRBJ2-7
cdr3_aa: SAAGGNEQF; v_call: TRBV20-1; clone_size: .; j_call: TRBJ2-1
cdr3_aa: ASSVVTGGNAEAF; v_call: TRBV9; clone_size: .; j_call: TRBJ1-1
cdr3_aa: ASQGPWGGSGKLF; v_call: TRBV2; clone_size: .; j_call: TRBJ1-4
cdr3_aa: ASSLRAGGNEKLF; v_call: TRBV5-4; clone_size: .; j_call: TRBJ1-4
cdr3_aa: ASSSHRALNTEAF; v_call: TRBV7-9; clone_size: few; j_call: TRBJ1-1
cdr3_aa: ASSPWAPKDYNSPLH; v_call: TRBV27; clone_size: .; j_call: TRBJ1-6
cdr3_aa: ASRDRVSTDTQY; v_call: TRBV25-1; clone_size: .; j_call: TRBJ2-3
cdr3_aa: ASSLGHDTEAF; v_call: TRBV18; clone_size: .; j_call: TRBJ1-1
cdr3_aa: AIGTSGGRGETQY; v_call: TRBV10-3; clone_size: .; j_call: TRBJ2-5
cdr3_aa: ASSYGLGNTIY; v_call: TRBV6-5; clone_size: .; j_call: TRBJ1-3
cdr3_aa: ASSLGPSGETQY; v_call: TRBV7-8; clone_size: .; j_call: TRBJ2-5
cdr3_aa: ASSRVGTTNTGELF; v_call: TRBV7-2; clone_size: .; j_call: TRBJ2-2
cdr3_aa: ASSYDGGGQPQH; v_call: TRBV6-6; clone_size: .; j_call: TRBJ1-5
cdr3_aa: ASSFWPANYGYT; v_call: TRBV7-2; clone_size: .; j_call: TRBJ1-2
cdr3_aa: ASSEPSAYNEQF; v_call: TRBV10-1; clone_size: .; j_call: TRBJ2-1
cdr3_aa: ASSIWGSEDTQY; v_call: TRBV4-1; clone_size: once; j_call: TRBJ2-3
cdr3_aa: ASSLSFGGEKLF; v_call: TRBV27; clone_size: once; j_call: TRBJ1-4
cdr3_aa: ASSPQISTDTQY; v_call: TRBV7-8; clone_size: .; j_call: TRBJ2-3
cdr3_aa: ASSHRQGDDYGYT; v_call: TRBV5-1; clone_size: .; j_call: TRBJ1-2
cdr3_aa: ASSQSPRRGGADTQY; v_call: TRBV4-1; clone_size: .; j_call: TRBJ2-3